This paragraph covers one T cell receptor (beta chain) sequence. The antigen remains unidentified. The junction had 16 bases not matched to a gene; V was cut back by 6 bases and J by 3 bases. This CDR3 region has 18 residues. This sample was included in a study of blood T cells in healthy people across ages. Alongside a J-beta primer mix, a sample-barcoded 5' primer served in a second PCR lasting about 6 to 12 cycles. One entry per CDR3 protein results from TCRdb running MiXCR on the 5' RACE reads. Among approximately 810,000 distinct CDR3 sequences listed, 30% to 45% were seen once. Findings and limits, study-wide: Roughly linearly, TCR beta diversity per million T cells fell as age increased.

This rearrangement joins TRBV12-3 or TRBV12-4 to TRBJ1-3, with 8 bases that match TRBD1. The sequencing sample was made of blood. This TCR came from a man between 18 and 29 years old in good health. The CDR3 region is CASRSSLLDRVDGNTIYF. The CDR3 nucleotides read TGTGCCAGCAGATCTTCCCTCCTGGACAGGGTTGATGGAAACACCATATATTTT.